In its sample, the clone carrying this T cell receptor beta chain was seen a few times. Its target is unknown. There are 17 residues in the CDR3. Germline V CDR1 and CDR2: LGHNA, YNFKEQ. V was pared by 5 bases and J by 4 bases, with 23 bases between. Stated treatment: oral pan-JAK inhibitor, 5-10 mg twice daily. CD4+ and CD8+ T cells were sorted from PBMCs. These data are taken from a study of CD8+ T cells in alopecia areata. At the level of the study: Patients took tofacitinib for 6 to 18 months, followed by 6 drug-free months.

Sequencing templates came from extracted RNA that was reverse transcribed into cDNA. The repertoire was sequenced with immunoSEQ multiplex PCR; TCRdb's copy has only in-frame clones and lacks some. Here the sample spans about 150,000 clones, just over 65% being singletons. Findings and caveats of the study: Tofacitinib significantly reduced both scalp clonality and expanded CD8+ clones among the top 100. A single nonresponder leaves the baseline CD8+ expansion link to response uncertain.

The rearrangement uses TRBV4-2 and TRBJ1-2; maybe TRBD1 (6 bases). The TCR was taken from a human donor with alopecia areata. The sequencing used CD4+ T cells sorted from blood, collected at week 4, from a patient treated with tofacitinib. The CDR3 sequence is CASSVRTAVGEGYGYTF. The CDR3 region has the DNA TGTGCCAGCAGCGTGCGGACAGCAGTCGGGGAGGGCTATGGCTACACCTTC.